What follows is one T cell receptor beta chain and its context. Its antigen remains unknown. The data belong to a study of T cells after yellow fever vaccination. Study-level background: Any fraction with a low cell number was prepared using SMART-Seq v4 Ultra Low Input.

The V end was cut by 4 bases, the J end by 0 bases, with 10 bases between. The CDR3 sequence is 14 residues long. Germline loops: CDR1 SGHVS, CDR2 FNYEAQ. Broader study findings: Most clones from primary vaccination resurfaced after the booster (around 97% CD4, 88% CD8).

From the 5' RACE reads, TCRdb called clonotypes with MiXCR, one entry per CDR3 protein. The data hold some 560,000 distinct CDR3 sequences, with about 19% observed a single time. The source material was PBMCs, sampled 15 days after the yellow fever booster vaccination. The chain employs TRBV7-6 and TRBJ2-7, with a possible D match to TRBD1 (6 bases). The source is a man aged 25-45 years who received the YFV17D yellow fever vaccine. As DNA, the CDR3 is TGTGCCAGCAGCTCAGACAGGCCCTCCTACGAGCAGTACTTC. As protein: CASSSDRPSYEQYF.